Listed here is a single T cell receptor (beta chain). These data are taken from a study of technical replicates of blood from a few donors. Clones were read by immunoSEQ multiplex PCR, and TCRdb kept only the in-frame ones, dropping some. The profile shows more than 9,500 clones, approximately 93% of them singletons. Per the germline V gene, CDR1 is SGHRS and CDR2 is YFSETQ. Trimming took 4 bases from V and 2 from J, leaving 16 bases between them. The CDR3 runs 15 residues. Sequencing was carried out using PBMCs. This clonotype was sampled from a human donor in good health. V gene TRBV5-1 combines with J gene TRBJ2-7; D unresolved. The CDR3 protein is CASSTPLAETYEQYF. The CDR3 bases are TGCGCCAGCAGCACGCCATTAGCAGAGACCTACGAGCAGTACTTC.